Below are 6 T cell receptor beta chains sequenced from a single sample in a study of OX40 agonist ivuxolimab in advanced cancers. The table came from immunoSEQ multiplex PCR; TCRdb's copy has only in-frame clones and leaves some out. The sample has 25,000 to 30,000 clones, 65% to 80% seen once. The material sequenced was CD4+ or CD8+ T cells sorted from blood, taken in a trial of the OX40 agonist ivuxolimab. These receptors all come from an adult with an advanced solid tumor such as melanoma, head and neck, liver or kidney cancer.

The rearrangement uses TRBV6-5 and TRBJ2-7; maybe TRBD2 (6 bases). The CDR3 covers 14 residues. Germline-derived CDR1 and CDR2 are MNHEY and SVGAGI. With 6 bases removed from V and 2 bases from J, the gap between germline ends came to 14 bases. CDR3 sequence: CASSLGGPPYEQYF. The CDR3 DNA reads as TGTGCCAGCAGCCTGGGGGGTCCCCCCTACGAGCAGTACTTC.

V usage is TRBV5-5 and J usage is TRBJ2-7; TRBD2 matches 11 bases. The length of the CDR3 is 19 residues. V trimming: 0 bases; J trimming: 0 bases; junction bases outside the gene matches: 11. CDR1 SGHKS and CDR2 YYEKEE come from the germline V gene (reference sequence). CDR3 residues: CASSLASASGGKSSYEQYF. The CDR3 region has the DNA TGTGCCAGCAGCTTGGCCTCGGCTAGCGGGGGGAAAAGCTCCTACGAGCAGTACTTC.

The chain joins TRBV5-1 to TRBJ2-2; D remains ambiguous. This CDR3 spans 12 amino acids. The V and J ends lost 8 bases and 1 base respectively, with 6 bases between them. Germline CDR1 is SGHRS and CDR2 is YFSETQ. CDR3 nucleotides: TGCGCCAGTGCGGAGAACACCGGGGAGCTGTTTTTT. Translating gives CASAENTGELFF.

This chain connects TRBV19 to TRBJ2-2, with D unclear. The CDR3 totals 14 residues. Germline V gene sequence: CDR1 LNHDA, CDR2 SQIVND (reference sequence). The ends were cut back, 6 bases at V and 6 bases at J, with 14 bases in the middle. CDR3 region: CASRPASLAGELFF. The CDR3 bases are TGTGCCAGTAGGCCCGCATCCTTAGCCGGGGAGCTGTTTTTT.

The rearrangement joins TRBV6-6 to TRBJ2-3, with TRBD2 matching over 7 bases. V lost 4 bases to trimming and J lost 3 bases; unmatched junction nucleotides: 4. Germline V gene sequence: CDR1 MNHNY, CDR2 SVGAGI (reference sequence). The CDR3 has 14 residues. DNA for the CDR3: TGTGCCAGCAGTTTAGGACTAGGAACAGATACGCAGTATTTT. Encoded protein: CASSLGLGTDTQYF.

V and J are TRBV9 and TRBJ2-1; the D gene is possibly TRBD2 (7 bases). The germline V gene has CDR1 SGDLS and CDR2 YYNGEE. V lost 3 bases and J 6 bases, leaving 22 bases between the germline ends. This CDR3 spans 17 amino acids. The CDR3 DNA follows: TGTGCCAGCAGCGCGACCTGGGGGGGCCCCGATAGCAATGAGCAGTTCTTC. Protein: CASSATWGGPDSNEQFF.